This T cell receptor (beta chain) was identified in a study of T cell repertoires in cytomegalovirus infection. General study points: It was HLA-C-restricted CMV-specific TCR beta clonotypes that dominated the response ex vivo.

One entry per CDR3 protein results from TCRdb running MiXCR on the reads. The sample comprises about 130,000 distinct CDR3 sequences, 8% to 9% of which are singletons, and 10% rests with the top ten. This clonotype was seen ten or more times. What it recognizes is unknown. From germline, CDR1 is SGHNT and CDR2 YYREEE (reference sequence). V was clipped by 4 bases and J by 1 base, with 14 bases between them. The CDR3 runs to 15 residues. The sequencing sample was made of PBMCs. The source is a human donor in good health (CMV status not recorded). Some clones in this sample may be carry-over from other donors' samples. The chain employs TRBV5-4 and TRBJ1-1; D perhaps matches TRBD1 (5 bases). The CDR3 sequence: CASSIRTLPNTEAFF. The CDR3 coding sequence is TGTGCCAGCAGCATCCGGACACTCCCGAACACTGAAGCTTTCTTT. The full variable domain, in which reference TRBV5-4 and TRBJ1-1 provide the parts outside the CDR3, is ETGVTQSPTHLIKTRGQQVTLRCSSQSGHNTVSWYQQALGQGPQFIFQYYREEENGRGNFPPRFSGLQFPNYSSELNVNALELDDSALYLCASSIRTLPNTEAFFGQGTRLTVV.